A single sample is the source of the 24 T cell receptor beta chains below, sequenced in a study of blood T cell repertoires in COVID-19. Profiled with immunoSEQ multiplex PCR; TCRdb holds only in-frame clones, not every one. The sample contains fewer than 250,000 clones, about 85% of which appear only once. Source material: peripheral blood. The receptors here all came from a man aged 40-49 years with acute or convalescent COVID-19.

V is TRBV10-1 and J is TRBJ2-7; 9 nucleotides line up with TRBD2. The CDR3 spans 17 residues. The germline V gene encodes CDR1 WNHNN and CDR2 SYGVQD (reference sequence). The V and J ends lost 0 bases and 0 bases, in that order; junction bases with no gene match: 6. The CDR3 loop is CASSESGSGGISYEQYF. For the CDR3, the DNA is TGCGCCAGCAGTGAGTCAGGGAGCGGGGGGATCTCCTACGAGCAGTACTTC.

The CDR3, as DNA: TGCGCCAGCAGCTCGGGGGGATGGGAGACCCAGTACTTC. It is translated as CASSSGGWETQYF. The gene calls are TRBV5-1 and TRBJ2-5; 7 nucleotides match TRBD2. CDR3 length: 13 residues. Looked up from germline, CDR1 is SGHRS and CDR2 is YFSETQ. V lost 3 bases and J lost 5; bases outside the gene matches: 4.

The CDR3, as DNA: TGTGCCAGCAGCCGCACGTTGTACGGGGGGGTATACGACGAGCAGTACTTC. This encodes CASSRTLYGGVYDEQYF. This chain joins TRBV4-2 and TRBJ2-7; TRBD2 aligns across 8 bases. The germline V gene has CDR1 LGHNA and CDR2 YNFKEQ. The CDR3 length is 17 residues. J gave up 5 bases and V 4 bases, and 16 bases lay outside the gene matches.

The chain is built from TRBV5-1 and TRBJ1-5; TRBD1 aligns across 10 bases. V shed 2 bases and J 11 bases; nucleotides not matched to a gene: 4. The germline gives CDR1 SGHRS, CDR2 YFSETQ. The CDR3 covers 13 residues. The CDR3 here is CASSFDRGQAQHF. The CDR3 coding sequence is TGCGCCAGCAGCTTCGACAGGGGGCAGGCCCAGCATTTT.

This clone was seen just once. Here the CDR3 reads CSVETVNYGYTF. The CDR3 DNA reads TGCAGCGTTGAGACAGTTAACTATGGCTACACCTTC. V and J are TRBV29-1 and TRBJ1-2, with TRBD1 as a possible D gene (5 bases). Looked up from germline, CDR1 is SQVTM and CDR2 is ANQGSEA. The CDR3 length is 12 residues. Trimming stripped 3 bases from V and 1 base from J, with 6 bases between.

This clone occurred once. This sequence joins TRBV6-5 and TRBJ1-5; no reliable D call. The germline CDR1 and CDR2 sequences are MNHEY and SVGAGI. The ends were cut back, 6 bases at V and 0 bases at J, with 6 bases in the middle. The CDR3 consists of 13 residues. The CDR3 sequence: CASRQSSNQPQHF. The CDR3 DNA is TGTGCCAGCAGACAGAGTAGCAATCAGCCCCAGCATTTT.

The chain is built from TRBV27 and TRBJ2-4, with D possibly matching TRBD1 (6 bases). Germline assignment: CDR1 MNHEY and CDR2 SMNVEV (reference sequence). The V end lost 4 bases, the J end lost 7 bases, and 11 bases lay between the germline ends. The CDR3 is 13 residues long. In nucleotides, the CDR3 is TGTGCCAGCAGTTACGGACAGATGAACATTCAGTACTTC. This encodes CASSYGQMNIQYF.

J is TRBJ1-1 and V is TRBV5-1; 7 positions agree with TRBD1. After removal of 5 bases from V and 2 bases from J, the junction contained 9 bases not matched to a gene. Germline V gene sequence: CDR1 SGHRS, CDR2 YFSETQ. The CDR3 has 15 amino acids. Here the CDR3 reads CASSKSTGTNTEAFF. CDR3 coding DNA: TGCGCCAGCAGTAAGTCGACAGGGACCAACACTGAAGCTTTCTTT.

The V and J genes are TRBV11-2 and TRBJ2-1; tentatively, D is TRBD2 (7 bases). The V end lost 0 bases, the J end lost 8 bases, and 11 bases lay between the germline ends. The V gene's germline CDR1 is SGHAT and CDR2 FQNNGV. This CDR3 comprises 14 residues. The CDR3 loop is CASSLEGGDHEQFF. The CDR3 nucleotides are TGTGCCAGCAGCTTAGAAGGGGGGGACCATGAGCAGTTCTTC. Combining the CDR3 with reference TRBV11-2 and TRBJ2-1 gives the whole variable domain EAGVAQSPRYKIIEKRQSVAFWCNPISGHATLYWYQQILGQGPKLLIQFQNNGVVDDSQLPKDRFSAERLKGVDSTLKIQPAKLEDSAVYLCASSLEGGDHEQFFGPGTRLTVL.

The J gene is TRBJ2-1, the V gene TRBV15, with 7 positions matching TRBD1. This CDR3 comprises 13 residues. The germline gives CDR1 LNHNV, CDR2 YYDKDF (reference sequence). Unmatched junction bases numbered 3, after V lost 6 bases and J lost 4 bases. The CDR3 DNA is TGTGCCACCAGAGGGGACAGTTACAATGAGCAGTTCTTC. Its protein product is CATRGDSYNEQFF. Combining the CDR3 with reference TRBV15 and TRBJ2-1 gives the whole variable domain DAMVIQNPRYQVTQFGKPVTLSCSQTLNHNVMYWYQQKSSQAPKLLFHYYDKDFNNEADTPDNFQSRRPNTSFCFLDIRSPGLGDTAMYLCATRGDSYNEQFFGPGTRLTVL.

CDR3 region: CASSSPGLNTEAFF. CDR3 DNA: TGTGCCAGCAGTTCGCCAGGCTTGAACACTGAAGCTTTCTTT. V is TRBV27 and J is TRBJ1-1; D remains unclear. CDR1 and CDR2 from the germline V gene are MNHEY and SMNVEV (reference sequence). Deletions cut 4 bases from V and 0 bases from J, with 9 bases between. The CDR3 runs to 14 residues.

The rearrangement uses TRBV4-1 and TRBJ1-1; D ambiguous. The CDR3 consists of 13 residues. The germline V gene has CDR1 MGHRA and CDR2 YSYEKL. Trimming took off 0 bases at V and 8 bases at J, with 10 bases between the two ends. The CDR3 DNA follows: TGCGCCAGCAGCCAAGATACGGTTTACGAAGCTTTCTTT. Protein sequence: CASSQDTVYEAFF.

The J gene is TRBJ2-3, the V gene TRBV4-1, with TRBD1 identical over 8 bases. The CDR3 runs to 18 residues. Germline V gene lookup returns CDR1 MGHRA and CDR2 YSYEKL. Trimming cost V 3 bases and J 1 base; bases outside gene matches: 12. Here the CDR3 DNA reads TGCGCCAGCAGCCACGAGGGAGGAGGACAGGGCCGCACAGATACGCAGTATTTT. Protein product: CASSHEGGGQGRTDTQYF.

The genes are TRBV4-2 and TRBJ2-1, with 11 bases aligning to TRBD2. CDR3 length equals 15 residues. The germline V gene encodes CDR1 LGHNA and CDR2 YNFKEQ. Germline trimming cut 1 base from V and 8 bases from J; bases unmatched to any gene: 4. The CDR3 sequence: CASSQALAGGDEQFF. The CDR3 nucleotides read TGTGCCAGCAGCCAAGCGTTAGCGGGAGGGGATGAGCAGTTCTTC.

The CDR3 DNA reads TGTGCCAGCAGCCAGAAGGGACAGGGGGCCCCGGCTTTCTTT. Its translation is CASSQKGQGAPAFF. This sequence joins TRBV3-1 (or the pseudogene TRBV3-2) and TRBJ1-1, with 12 positions matching TRBD1. In germline, CDR1 is LGHDT, CDR2 YNNKEL (reference sequence). CDR3 length: 14 residues. Trimming removed 3 bases from V and 11 bases from J; junction bases left unmatched: 7.

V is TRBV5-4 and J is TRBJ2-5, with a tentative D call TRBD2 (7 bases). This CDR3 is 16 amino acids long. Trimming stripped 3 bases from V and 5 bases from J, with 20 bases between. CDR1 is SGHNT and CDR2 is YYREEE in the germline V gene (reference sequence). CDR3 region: CASSWGGADRLETQYF. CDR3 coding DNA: TGTGCCAGCAGCTGGGGGGGGGCGGACCGGCTCGAGACCCAGTACTTC.

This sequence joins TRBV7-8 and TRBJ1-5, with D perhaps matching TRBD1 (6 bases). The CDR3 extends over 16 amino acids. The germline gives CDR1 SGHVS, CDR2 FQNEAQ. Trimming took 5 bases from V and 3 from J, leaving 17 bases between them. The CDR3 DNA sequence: TGTGCCAGCAGCATCGGGGGGGCGTTTGACAATCAGCCCCAGCATTTT. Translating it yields CASSIGGAFDNQPQHF.

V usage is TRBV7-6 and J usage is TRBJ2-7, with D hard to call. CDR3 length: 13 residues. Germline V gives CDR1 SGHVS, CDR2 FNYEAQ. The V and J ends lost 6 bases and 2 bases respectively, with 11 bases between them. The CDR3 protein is CASSPNSAYEQYF. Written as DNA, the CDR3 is TGTGCCAGCAGTCCCAACTCGGCCTACGAGCAGTACTTC.

In DNA form, the CDR3 reads TGTGCCAGCAGCCACCGGGAGTATTTTGAGCAGTACTTC. This encodes CASSHREYFEQYF. The chain links TRBV7-9 to TRBJ2-7; possibly TRBD2 for D (6 bases). With 5 bases removed from V and 7 bases from J, the gap between germline ends came to 15 bases. Germline CDR1 reads SEHNR; CDR2 reads FQNEAQ (reference sequence). The CDR3 has 13 residues.

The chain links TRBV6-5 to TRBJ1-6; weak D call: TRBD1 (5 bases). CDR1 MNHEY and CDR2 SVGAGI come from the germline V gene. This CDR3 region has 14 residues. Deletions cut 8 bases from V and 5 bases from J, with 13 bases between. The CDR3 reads CASGGTPDNSPLHF. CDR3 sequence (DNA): TGTGCCAGCGGGGGGACCCCCGATAATTCACCCCTCCACTTT.

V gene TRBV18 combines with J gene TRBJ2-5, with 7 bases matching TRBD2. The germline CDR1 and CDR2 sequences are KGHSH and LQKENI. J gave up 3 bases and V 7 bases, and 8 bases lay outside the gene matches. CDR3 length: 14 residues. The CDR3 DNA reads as TGTGCCAGCTATCTGGTAGCGGGTGAAGAGACCCAGTACTTC. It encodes CASYLVAGEETQYF. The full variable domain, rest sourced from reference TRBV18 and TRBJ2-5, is NAGVMQNPRHLVRRRGQEARLRCSPMKGHSHVYWYRQLPEEGLKFMVYLQKENIIDESGMPKERFSAEFPKEGPSILRIQQVVRGDSAAYFCASYLVAGEETQYFGPGTRLLVL.

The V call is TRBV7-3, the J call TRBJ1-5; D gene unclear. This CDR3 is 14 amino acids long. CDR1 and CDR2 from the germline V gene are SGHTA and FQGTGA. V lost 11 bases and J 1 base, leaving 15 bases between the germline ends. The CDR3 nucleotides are TGTGCCGCAGCGGTCAGGCAGAGCAATCAGCCCCAGCATTTT. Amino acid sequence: CAAAVRQSNQPQHF.

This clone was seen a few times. The CDR3 spells CASSQDNSGEPYEQYF. The CDR3 region has the DNA TGCGCCAGCAGCCAAGACAATAGCGGGGAGCCCTACGAGCAGTACTTC. The chain carries TRBV4-1 and TRBJ2-7; 8 bases map to TRBD2. Germline-derived CDR1 and CDR2 are MGHRA and YSYEKL. Unmatched junction bases numbered 6, after V lost 0 bases and J lost 2 bases. The CDR3 is 16 amino acids.

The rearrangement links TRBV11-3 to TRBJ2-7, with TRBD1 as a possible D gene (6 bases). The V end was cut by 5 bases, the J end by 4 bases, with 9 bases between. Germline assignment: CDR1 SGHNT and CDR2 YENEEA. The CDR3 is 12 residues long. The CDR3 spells CASSPTGYEQYF. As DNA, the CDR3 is TGTGCCAGCAGCCCAACAGGGTACGAGCAGTACTTC.